The clone carrying this TCR beta chain was found a few times. What it binds is unknown. This CDR3 has 12 residues. Trimming took 5 bases from V and 6 from J, leaving 9 bases between them. CDR1 and CDR2 (germline): SGHTA, FQGNSA. TCRdb re-analysed the RT-PCR reads in MiXCR, keeping a single row per CDR3 protein. The top ten clones hold approximately 35% of a sample with under 200,000 distinct CDR3 sequences, about 10% of them seen once. The record originates from a study of response to subunit inactivated influenza vaccine. Study-wide points: The authors offered the suggestion that each seasonal influenza vaccination recruits few new T cells.

The specimen comprised CD8+ T cells sorted from PBMCs, sampled roughly 24 months after vaccination. The source of this sequence is a man between 45 and 75 years old who received an inactivated influenza vaccine. The chain is built from TRBV7-2 and TRBJ2-3; D possibly corresponds to TRBD1 (6 bases). The chain's CDR3 is CASSHQGDTQYF. The DNA of the CDR3 is TGTGCCAGCAGCCACCAGGGGGATACGCAGTATTTT.